The 7 T cell receptor beta chains below all came from one sample that was sequenced in a study of T-cell reconstitution after alpha-beta-depleted transplantation in children. Using unique molecular identifiers, the investigators prepared the TCRbeta library. MiXCR was run by TCRdb on the PCR reads, yielding one entry per CDR3 protein. The sample lists some 600,000 distinct CDR3 sequences; about 15% were seen once. This sample comprised PBMCs from the stem cell graft donor, obtained from the stem cell graft. All receptors come from a human donor who donated a stem cell graft to a child with acute myeloid leukemia.

This clonotype was seen many times. The chain uses TRBV6-1 and TRBJ2-7; tentatively, D is TRBD2 (5 bases). Between the trimmed V and J ends, which lost 4 bases and 4 bases, there was a span of 11 bases. The length of the CDR3 is 13 residues. The V gene's germline CDR1 is MNHNS and CDR2 SASEGT. The CDR3 bases are TGTGCCAGCAGTGCCCCGGGGTATTACGAGCAGTACGTC. Its translation is CASSAPGYYEQYV.

The sample holds a few counts of this clonotype. The chain uses TRBV20-1 and TRBJ2-2; D assignment may be TRBD1 or TRBD2 (5 bases each). V lost 3 bases to trimming and J lost 4 bases, with 15 bases between them. The CDR3 contains 15 residues. The germline V gene has CDR1 DFQATT and CDR2 SNEGSKA (reference sequence). The CDR3 here is CSARPPGTSTGELFF. In DNA form, the CDR3 reads TGCAGTGCTAGGCCCCCAGGGACCTCCACCGGGGAGCTGTTTTTT.

V and J are TRBV7-9 and TRBJ2-5, with 10 bases matching TRBD2. The V gene's germline CDR1 is SEHNR and CDR2 FQNEAQ (reference sequence). Trimming removed 4 bases from V and 5 bases from J; junction bases left unmatched: 10. This CDR3 region has 16 residues. The CDR3 bases are TGTGCCAGCAGCTCCGCTAGCGGGGGCCCCGTTGAGACCCAGTACTTC. Translation: CASSSASGGPVETQYF.

The count of this clonotype is one. This sequence may be a read error, since a much larger clone differs from it by one base. The chain combines TRBV20-1 with TRBJ2-3; 8 bases map to TRBD2. Germline assignment: CDR1 DFQATT and CDR2 SNEGSKA (reference sequence). V was clipped by 0 bases and J by 8 bases; unmatched bases: 13. This CDR3 has 16 amino acids. CDR3 in DNA: TGCAGTGCTAGAGATCAAGCTAGCGGGCCGGGAGGTACGCAGTATTTT. It translates to CSARDQASGPGGTQYF.

This clonotype was detected ten times or more. This chain links TRBV20-1 with TRBJ2-1, with 9 bases that match TRBD1. The V and J ends lost 6 bases and 6 bases, in that order; junction bases with no gene match: 6. The germline V gene encodes CDR1 DFQATT and CDR2 SNEGSKA (reference sequence). The CDR3 has 13 residues. As DNA, the CDR3 is TGCAGTGCAAGGGACAGGGCCGGCAATGAGCAGTTCTTC. Its protein is CSARDRAGNEQFF.

There are many counts of this clonotype. V gene TRBV20-1 combines with J gene TRBJ2-1, with 9 bases identical to TRBD1. CDR3 length: 13 residues. From germline, CDR1 is DFQATT and CDR2 SNEGSKA (reference sequence). V was pared by 6 bases and J by 9 bases, with 9 bases of the junction left unmatched. The CDR3 sequence: CSAPGTGWSEQFF. The CDR3 coding sequence is TGCAGTGCCCCCGGGACAGGGTGGAGTGAGCAGTTCTTC.

The sample holds many counts of this clonotype. The V call is TRBV12-3 or TRBV12-4, the J call TRBJ1-2; possible D gene TRBD1, 5 bases. The CDR3 extends over 14 amino acids. V lost 10 bases and J lost 4, with 19 bases in between. Here the CDR3 DNA reads TGTGCCATCGGAAAGGGGCGCCCCCTCTATGGCTACACCTTC. Translating gives CAIGKGRPLYGYTF.